This passage covers 17 T cell receptor beta chains from one sample sequenced in a study of blood T cell repertoires in COVID-19. The data were produced by immunoSEQ multiplex PCR, yet TCRdb's version contains in-frame clones alone and is incomplete. This table has some 43,000 clones, 84% appearing once. Sequencing input: peripheral blood. These receptors all stem from a man aged 50 to 59 with active or convalescent COVID-19.

The V and J genes are TRBV5-5 and TRBJ1-2; the match to TRBD1 covers 7 bases. Losses at the gene ends were 7 bases for V and 1 base for J; bases not matched to a gene: 10. CDR1 is SGHKS, CDR2 YYEKEE, per germline (reference sequence). This CDR3 has 15 residues. CDR3 bases: TGTGCCAGCGGACAGGAGATTCTCCTTAACTATGGCTACACCTTC. It codes for CASGQEILLNYGYTF.

V is TRBV5-4 and J is TRBJ1-4; the match to TRBD1 covers 7 bases. This CDR3 region has 14 residues. V dropped 4 bases and J dropped 8; count of bases not matched to a gene: 8. Germline V lookup: CDR1 SGHNT, CDR2 YYREEE (reference sequence). The CDR3 DNA is TGTGCCAGCAGCCTACAGGGGATGAAGGAAAAACTGTTTTTT. As protein: CASSLQGMKEKLFF.

This clone has a single count. CDR3 loop: CASSLVGLAFEQFF. Here the CDR3 DNA reads TGTGCCAGCAGCTTAGTAGGACTAGCCTTTGAGCAGTTCTTC. The rearrangement uses TRBV11-2 and TRBJ2-1, with TRBD2 matching over 8 bases. CDR3 length: 14 amino acids. CDR1 is SGHAT and CDR2 is FQNNGV in the germline V gene. V lost 1 base and J lost 9; bases outside the gene matches: 5. Supplemented by reference TRBV11-2 and TRBJ2-1, the full variable domain reads EAGVAQSPRYKIIEKRQSVAFWCNPISGHATLYWYQQILGQGPKLLIQFQNNGVVDDSQLPKDRFSAERLKGVDSTLKIQPAKLEDSAVYLCASSLVGLAFEQFFGPGTRLTVL.

The chain carries TRBV7-9 and TRBJ1-1; 8 nucleotides align to TRBD1. CDR1 SEHNR and CDR2 FQNEAQ come from the germline V gene (reference sequence). V shed 8 bases, J shed 1 base, and the junction held 15 bases outside the gene matches. This CDR3 contains 17 residues. CDR3 nucleotides: TGTGCCAGCGGATTCGCTCCGACAGGGGAAAAGAACACTGAAGCTTTCTTT. Protein product: CASGFAPTGEKNTEAFF.

The J gene is TRBJ2-5, the V gene TRBV2; D is perhaps TRBD2 (6 bases). V lost 2 bases and J 4 bases, leaving 17 bases between the germline ends. The CDR3 sequence is 16 residues long. CDR1 and CDR2 (germline): SNHLY, FYNNEI. The CDR3 nucleotides read TGTGCCAGCAGTGAACGTGGAGCGGGCGGATCAGAGACCCAGTACTTC. This sequence encodes CASSERGAGGSETQYF. Supplemented by reference TRBV2 and TRBJ2-5, the full variable domain reads EPEVTQTPSHQVTQMGQEVILRCVPISNHLYFYWYRQILGQKVEFLVSFYNNEISEKSEIFDDQFSVERPDGSNFTLKIRSTKLEDSAMYFCASSERGAGGSETQYFGPGTRLLVL.

This clone was detected once. The chain has TRBV27 and TRBJ1-1, with 9 bases aligning to TRBD1. The CDR3 spans 16 residues. Germline V gene sequence: CDR1 MNHEY, CDR2 SMNVEV (reference sequence). Trimming removed 5 bases from V and 0 bases from J; junction bases left unmatched: 7. The CDR3 coding sequence is TGTGCCAGCAGTCCCCCCGGGACAGGGTTGAACACTGAAGCTTTCTTT. It yields the protein CASSPPGTGLNTEAFF.

This clone was seen only once. This chain links TRBV6-1 with TRBJ2-1, with 8 positions matching TRBD1. J was trimmed by 8 bases and V by 0 bases; bases with no gene match: 6. CDR3 length: 15 amino acids. Germline CDR1 MNHNS, CDR2 SASEGT. The DNA of the CDR3 is TGTGCCAGCAGTGAAGCGCAGGGGGCGGTAGATGAGCAGTTCTTC. It yields the protein CASSEAQGAVDEQFF.

This rearrangement joins TRBV10-1 to TRBJ2-1; TRBD2 aligns across 8 bases. After removal of 0 bases from V and 7 bases from J, the junction contained 8 bases not matched to a gene. Germline V gives CDR1 WNHNN, CDR2 SYGVQD (reference sequence). This CDR3 contains 16 residues. CDR3 sequence (DNA): TGCGCCAGCAGTGAGTCTCCGGGGGGGGGCCTGAATGAGCAGTTCTTC. Protein: CASSESPGGGLNEQFF.

The V call is TRBV29-1, the J call TRBJ1-2, with 7 positions matching TRBD1. The length of the CDR3 is 12 residues. Per the germline V gene, CDR1 is SQVTM and CDR2 is ANQGSEA. V lost 5 bases and J lost 8; bases outside the gene matches: 8. Here the CDR3 DNA reads TGCAGCGTTAAACAGGGGTCCGAGGGCTACACCTTC. Residues: CSVKQGSEGYTF.

The chain is built from TRBV6-5 and TRBJ2-7, with D perhaps matching TRBD2 (6 bases). Germline CDR1 MNHEY, CDR2 SVGAGI. The ends were cut back, 0 bases at V and 5 bases at J, with 17 bases in the middle. The CDR3 has 16 residues. CDR3 region: CASSYSIGQGGHEQYF. The CDR3 DNA sequence: TGTGCCAGCAGTTACTCTATCGGTCAGGGAGGCCACGAGCAGTACTTC.

This clone was observed a handful of times. CDR3 nucleotides: TGTGCCAGCAGTGCCGGACACTCCGGCGACTATGGCTACACCTTC. Its protein is CASSAGHSGDYGYTF. The V and J genes are TRBV2 and TRBJ1-2; D might be TRBD1 (5 bases). This CDR3 is built from 15 residues. CDR1 and CDR2 from the germline V gene are SNHLY and FYNNEI. The germline V and J ends were trimmed by 4 bases and 3 bases, with 15 bases remaining between them.

This chain uses TRBV6-6 with TRBJ2-5, with a weak D call TRBD2 (6 bases). Trimming removed 1 base at V and 5 bases at J, with 11 bases between. CDR3 length: 14 residues. CDR1 is MNHNY, CDR2 SVGAGI, per germline (reference sequence). The CDR3 bases are TGTGCCAGCAGTTACTTCCTCGGAGGGGAGACCCAGTACTTC. Amino acids: CASSYFLGGETQYF.

This clone came up a few times. The chain recombines TRBV7-6 with TRBJ1-2; 7 bases line up with TRBD1. Germline V CDR1 and CDR2: SGHVS, FNYEAQ. The CDR3 length is 14 residues. V trimming: 4 bases; J trimming: 9 bases; junction bases outside the gene matches: 11. The CDR3 DNA is TGTGCCAGCAGCTCAAATACACAGGGGAACAGCTACACCTTC. This translates into CASSSNTQGNSYTF.

The CDR3 DNA is TGTGCCAGCAGCCTAACAGGGGGCACCGGGGAGCTGTTTTTT. As protein: CASSLTGGTGELFF. The rearrangement joins TRBV3-1 (or the pseudogene TRBV3-2) to TRBJ2-2, with 8 bases that match TRBD1. CDR1 and CDR2 (germline): LGHDT, YNNKEL (reference sequence). V gave up 4 bases and J gave up 4 bases; unmatched junction bases: 2. There are 14 residues in the CDR3.

This chain connects TRBV5-5 to TRBJ1-3, with 11 bases aligning to TRBD1. With 5 bases clipped from V and 7 bases from J, the junction kept 8 bases outside the gene matches. The CDR3 length is 15 residues. The germline V gene has CDR1 SGHKS and CDR2 YYEKEE (reference sequence). The CDR3 here is CASRRAGTGGNTIYF. The CDR3 bases are TGTGCCAGCAGACGCGCCGGGACAGGGGGGAACACCATATATTTT.

This sequence joins TRBV6-5 and TRBJ1-2; possibly TRBD1 for D (6 bases). Germline V gene lookup returns CDR1 MNHEY and CDR2 SVGAGI. This CDR3 is built from 13 residues. V lost 6 bases and J lost 7, with 15 bases in between. The CDR3 here is CASRKQGLRGYTF. As DNA, the CDR3 is TGTGCCAGCAGAAAGCAGGGGTTACGTGGCTACACCTTC.

This chain joins TRBV29-1 and TRBJ1-5; TRBD1 matches 8 bases. Trimming cost V 5 bases and J 7 bases; bases outside gene matches: 7. The germline V gene encodes CDR1 SQVTM and CDR2 ANQGSEA. This CDR3 is 13 amino acids long. The CDR3 here is CSVLDREGQPQHF. The CDR3 DNA sequence: TGCAGCGTTTTGGACAGGGAAGGCCAGCCCCAGCATTTT.